The 7 T cell receptor beta chains reported below all come from one sample, sequenced in a study of cytomegalovirus exposure and HLA in healthy donors. The data were produced by immunoSEQ multiplex PCR, yet TCRdb's version contains in-frame clones alone and is incomplete. Counted here are around 62,000 clones, more than 85% occurring once; the ten biggest clones make up roughly 1.8%. Sequencing was carried out using PBMCs. Every receptor here comes from a woman between 18 and 30 years old in good health and CMV-seronegative.

This clone was seen a few times. The rearrangement links TRBV19 to TRBJ1-1; D unresolved. V shed 6 bases and J shed 1 base, with 15 bases lying between them. CDR3 size: 15 residues. Germline lookup yields CDR1 LNHDA and CDR2 SQIVND (reference sequence). The CDR3 DNA reads TGTGCCAGTAGCGATTACCGGGTTTCGAACACTGAAGCTTTCTTT. Translating it yields CASSDYRVSNTEAFF.

This chain uses TRBV7-2 with TRBJ1-2, with 8 bases that match TRBD1. J gave up 3 bases and V 1 base, and 4 bases lay outside the gene matches. The CDR3 length is 15 residues. The V gene's germline CDR1 is SGHTA and CDR2 FQGNSA. Here the CDR3 DNA reads TGTGCCAGCAGCTTAGACGCGACAGGGGACTATGGCTACACCTTC. Encoded protein: CASSLDATGDYGYTF.

This clone was seen more than once but under ten times. The rearrangement uses TRBV5-1 and TRBJ1-4; D is ambiguous. The CDR3 extends over 13 amino acids. Germline V gene sequence: CDR1 SGHRS, CDR2 YFSETQ. Trimming pared 3 bases from V and 15 bases from J, leaving 18 bases between. CDR3 coding DNA: TGCGCCAGCAGCTCTAGCCCCGCCTCGAAAGTGTTTTTT. It translates to CASSSSPASKVFF.

This sequence joins TRBV29-1 and TRBJ1-2, with D perhaps matching TRBD1 (5 bases). Per germline, CDR1 SQVTM and CDR2 ANQGSEA. V lost 6 bases to trimming and J lost 3 bases, with 14 bases between them. The CDR3 extends over 13 amino acids. This chain's CDR3 is CSVAQGRDYGYTF. The CDR3 bases are TGCAGCGTGGCTCAGGGCCGTGACTATGGCTACACCTTC.

The V call is TRBV30, the J call TRBJ2-1; tentative D call: TRBD2 (5 bases). CDR1 is GTSNPN, CDR2 SVGIG, per germline (reference sequence). This CDR3 is 14 amino acids long. Trimming left V 0 bases short and J 6 bases short, with 12 bases between. The CDR3 region is CAWSVGGWTNEQFF. CDR3 nucleotides: TGTGCCTGGAGTGTAGGCGGGTGGACCAATGAGCAGTTCTTC.

This chain links TRBV11-2 with TRBJ2-7, with 8 bases that match TRBD2. Germline V gene lookup returns CDR1 SGHAT and CDR2 FQNNGV. The junction had 11 bases not matched to a gene; V was cut back by 2 bases and J by 5 bases. The length of the CDR3 is 16 residues. CDR3 residues: CASSLNGGAAVDEQYF. CDR3 nucleotides: TGTGCCAGCAGCTTAAACGGGGGGGCTGCGGTCGACGAGCAGTACTTC.

The V gene is TRBV10-3, the J gene TRBJ1-1; TRBD1 aligns across 9 bases. The V and J ends lost 6 bases and 11 bases, in that order; junction bases with no gene match: 10. Germline V gene sequence: CDR1 ENHRY, CDR2 SYGVKD. This CDR3 contains 13 residues. DNA for the CDR3: TGTGCCATCAGCGGAAAGACAGGGGGACTGGCTTTCTTT. It codes for CAISGKTGGLAFF.